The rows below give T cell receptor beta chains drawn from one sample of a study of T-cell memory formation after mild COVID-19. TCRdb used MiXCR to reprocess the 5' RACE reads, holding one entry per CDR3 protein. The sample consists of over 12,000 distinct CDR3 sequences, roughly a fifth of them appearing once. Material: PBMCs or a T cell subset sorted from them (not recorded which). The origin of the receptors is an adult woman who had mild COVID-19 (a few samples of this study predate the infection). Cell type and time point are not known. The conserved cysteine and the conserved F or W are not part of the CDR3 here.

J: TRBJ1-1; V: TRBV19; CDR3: ASSIGWDTEAF
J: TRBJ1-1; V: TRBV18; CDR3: ASSPPGGNTEAF
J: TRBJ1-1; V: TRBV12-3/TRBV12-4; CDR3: ASSPNTGGRVNTEAF
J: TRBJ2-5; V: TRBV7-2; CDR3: ASSHFKLEETQY
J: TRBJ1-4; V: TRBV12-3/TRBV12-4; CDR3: ASSLSRDLTTNEKLF
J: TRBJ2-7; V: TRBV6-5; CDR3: ASSEDSPTYEQY
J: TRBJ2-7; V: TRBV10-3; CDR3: AVSATYEQY
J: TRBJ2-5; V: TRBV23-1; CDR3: ASSPGQETQY
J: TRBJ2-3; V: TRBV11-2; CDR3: ASSSQGGGLLPY
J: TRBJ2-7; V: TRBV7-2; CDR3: ASSFTGGNYEQY
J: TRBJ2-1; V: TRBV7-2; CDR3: ASSSKGLKNNEQF
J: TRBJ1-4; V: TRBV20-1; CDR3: SARNRDSELF
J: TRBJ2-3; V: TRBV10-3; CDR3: AISESGVTSTDTQY
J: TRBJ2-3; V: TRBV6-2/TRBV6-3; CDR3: ASSYLAGPFTDTQY
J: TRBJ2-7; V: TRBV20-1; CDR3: SARDLGGTASSYEQY
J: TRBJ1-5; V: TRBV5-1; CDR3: ASSLDATQNQPQH
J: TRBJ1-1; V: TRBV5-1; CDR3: ASSSGDRSPNTEAF
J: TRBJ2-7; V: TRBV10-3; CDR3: AISDYAGDEQY
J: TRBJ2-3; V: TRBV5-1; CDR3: ASSRRTITDTQY
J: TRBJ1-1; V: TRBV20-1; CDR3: SARGLVGLGAF
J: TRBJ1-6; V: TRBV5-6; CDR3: ASNSRTGTGFSPLH
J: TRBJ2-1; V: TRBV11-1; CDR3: ASSLWREELSLHEQF
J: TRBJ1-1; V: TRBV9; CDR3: ASSVPLNTEAF
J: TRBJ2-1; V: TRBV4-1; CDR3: ASSQVGPSGGAWDEQF
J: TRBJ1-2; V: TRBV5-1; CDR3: ASSPQGSNYGYT
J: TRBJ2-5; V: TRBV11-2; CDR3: ASSLGQVEVGEETQY
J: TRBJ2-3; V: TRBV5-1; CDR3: ASSLGLSTDTQY
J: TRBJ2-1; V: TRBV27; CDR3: ASSNRDAHNEQF
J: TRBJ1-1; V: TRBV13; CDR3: ASSPGGSIEAF
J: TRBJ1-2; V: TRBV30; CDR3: AWSRTTLHYGYT